The following is a TCR beta chain sequence with its context. The target antigen is unknown. The sample belongs to a study of blood T cells in healthy people across ages. Whole-study results and caveats: Per million T cells, TCR beta diversity dropped roughly linearly as age increased.

Then a second PCR, running roughly 6 to 11 cycles, was carried out with a sample-barcoded 5' primer and a J-beta primer mix. TCRdb re-derived calls from the 5' RACE reads in MiXCR, one entry per CDR3 protein. The sample has around 790,000 distinct CDR3 sequences; roughly 44% are singletons. Each of the donors had around 10 milliliters of peripheral blood drawn into EDTA-treated Vacutainer tubes. The CDR3 is 15 amino acids. The germline V gene encodes CDR1 SGHTA and CDR2 FQGNSA. V dropped 2 bases and J dropped 6 bases, with 14 bases sitting between them. The receptor's source is a man aged 55 to 70 in good health. Material: blood. This sequence joins TRBV7-2 and TRBJ2-1; D may correspond to TRBD1 or TRBD2 (5 bases each). The CDR3 here is CASSLLGDAFNEQFF. DNA for the CDR3: TGTGCCAGCAGCTTATTGGGGGATGCGTTCAATGAGCAGTTCTTC.